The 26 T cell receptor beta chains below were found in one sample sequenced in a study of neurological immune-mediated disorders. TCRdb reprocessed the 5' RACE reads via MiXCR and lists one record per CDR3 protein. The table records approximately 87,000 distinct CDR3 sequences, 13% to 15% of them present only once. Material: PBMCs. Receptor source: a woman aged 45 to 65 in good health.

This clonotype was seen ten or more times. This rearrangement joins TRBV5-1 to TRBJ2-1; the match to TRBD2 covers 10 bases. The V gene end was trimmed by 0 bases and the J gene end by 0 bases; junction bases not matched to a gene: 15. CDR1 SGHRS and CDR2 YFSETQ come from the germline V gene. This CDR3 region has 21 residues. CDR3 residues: CASSLAFSSGSPKSSYNEQFF. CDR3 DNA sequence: TGCGCCAGCAGCTTGGCTTTTTCTAGCGGGAGCCCTAAGAGCTCCTACAATGAGCAGTTCTTC.

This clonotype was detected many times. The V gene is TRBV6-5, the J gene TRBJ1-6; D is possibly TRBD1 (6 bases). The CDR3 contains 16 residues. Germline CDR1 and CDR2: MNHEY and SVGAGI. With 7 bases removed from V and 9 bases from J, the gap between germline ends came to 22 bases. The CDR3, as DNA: TGTGCCAGCACCACGATTCAGGGGCGGCTGAGTTCACCCCTCCACTTT. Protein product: CASTTIQGRLSSPLHF.

CDR3 sequence: CASSRTRGNYEQYF. The CDR3 coding sequence is TGCGCCAGCAGCCGGACACGGGGGAACTACGAGCAGTACTTC. The rearrangement links TRBV5-1 to TRBJ2-7; possibly TRBD2 for D (6 bases). CDR3 length equals 14 residues. Germline CDR1 SGHRS, CDR2 YFSETQ. V was shortened by 4 bases and J by 3 bases, with 14 bases between the two germline ends.

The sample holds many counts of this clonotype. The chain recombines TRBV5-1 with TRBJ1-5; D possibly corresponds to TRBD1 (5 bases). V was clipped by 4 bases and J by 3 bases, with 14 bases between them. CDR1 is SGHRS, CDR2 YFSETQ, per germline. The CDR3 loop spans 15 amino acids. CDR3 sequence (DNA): TGCGCCAGCAGCAAGGACACCAACCCCAATCAGCCCCAGCATTTT. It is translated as CASSKDTNPNQPQHF.

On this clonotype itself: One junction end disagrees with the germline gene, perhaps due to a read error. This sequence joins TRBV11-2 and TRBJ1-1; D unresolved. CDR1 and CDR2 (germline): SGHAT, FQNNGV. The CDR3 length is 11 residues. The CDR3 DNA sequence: TGTGCCAGCAGCTTAGACACTGAAGGTTTCTTT. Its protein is CASSLDTEGFF.

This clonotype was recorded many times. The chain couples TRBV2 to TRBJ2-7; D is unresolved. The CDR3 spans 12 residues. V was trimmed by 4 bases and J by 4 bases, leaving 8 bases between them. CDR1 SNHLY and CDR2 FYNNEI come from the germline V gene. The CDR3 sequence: CASSGDSYEQYF. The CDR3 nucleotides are TGTGCCAGCAGTGGGGATTCTTACGAGCAGTACTTC. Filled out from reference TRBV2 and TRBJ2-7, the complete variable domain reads EPEVTQTPSHQVTQMGQEVILRCVPISNHLYFYWYRQILGQKVEFLVSFYNNEISEKSEIFDDQFSVERPDGSNFTLKIRSTKLEDSAMYFCASSGDSYEQYFGPGTRLTVT.

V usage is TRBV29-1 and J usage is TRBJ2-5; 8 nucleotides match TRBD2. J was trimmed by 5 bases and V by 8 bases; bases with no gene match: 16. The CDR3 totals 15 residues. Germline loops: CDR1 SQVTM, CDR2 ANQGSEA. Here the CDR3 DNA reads TGCAGCTCCACGACTCAAGCGGGGGAGCGGGAGACCCAGTACTTC. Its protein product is CSSTTQAGERETQYF.

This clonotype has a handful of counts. The CDR3 is CSAFGARQGKTEAFF. The CDR3 DNA reads as TGCAGTGCGTTTGGGGCCCGACAGGGGAAAACTGAAGCTTTCTTT. The chain has TRBV20-1 and TRBJ1-1; 8 bases are shared with TRBD1. Trimming cost V 6 bases and J 5 bases; bases outside gene matches: 14. CDR1 is DFQATT and CDR2 is SNEGSKA in the germline V gene (reference sequence). The CDR3 spans 15 residues.

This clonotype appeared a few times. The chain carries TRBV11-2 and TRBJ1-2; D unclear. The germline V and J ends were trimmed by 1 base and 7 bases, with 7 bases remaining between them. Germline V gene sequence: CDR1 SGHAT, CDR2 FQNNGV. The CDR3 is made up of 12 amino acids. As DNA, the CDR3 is TGTGCCAGCAGCTTAGTTCGGGTTGGCTACACCTTC. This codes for CASSLVRVGYTF.

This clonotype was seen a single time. This CDR3 is CSARDRILNTEAFF. The CDR3 nucleotides read TGCAGTGCTAGAGACAGGATTTTGAACACTGAAGCTTTCTTT. The chain uses TRBV20-1 and TRBJ1-1; no reliable D call. Germline values: CDR1 DFQATT, CDR2 SNEGSKA (reference sequence). This CDR3 has 14 amino acids. The V gene lost 0 bases and the J gene lost 0 bases, with 8 bases spanning the gap.

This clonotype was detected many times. CDR3 in DNA: TGCGCCAGCAGAGGTATGGCTAGCGGGAGGATCTACAATGAGCAGTTCTTC. This translates into CASRGMASGRIYNEQFF. The chain employs TRBV10-2 and TRBJ2-1; 11 bases are shared with TRBD2. Germline V gives CDR1 WSHSY, CDR2 SAAADI. The junction had 10 bases not matched to a gene; V was cut back by 6 bases and J by 3 bases. The CDR3 extends over 17 amino acids.

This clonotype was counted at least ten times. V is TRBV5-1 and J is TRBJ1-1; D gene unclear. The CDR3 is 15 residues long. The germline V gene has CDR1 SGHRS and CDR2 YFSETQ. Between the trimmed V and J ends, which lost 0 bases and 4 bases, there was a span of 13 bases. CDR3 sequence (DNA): TGCGCCAGCAGCTTGGAGGCGCCAAGTGTCACTGAAGCTTTCTTT. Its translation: CASSLEAPSVTEAFF.

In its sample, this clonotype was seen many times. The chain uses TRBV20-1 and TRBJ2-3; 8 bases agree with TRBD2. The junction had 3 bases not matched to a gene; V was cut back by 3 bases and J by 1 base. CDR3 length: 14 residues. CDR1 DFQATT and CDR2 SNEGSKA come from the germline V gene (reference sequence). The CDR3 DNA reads TGCAGTGCTAGTAGCGGGACGGGCACAGATACGCAGTATTTT. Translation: CSASSGTGTDTQYF.

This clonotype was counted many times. Here the CDR3 DNA reads TGTGCCACTTCCGTGGGGGGGGCGCGCATCGGCAATCAGCCCCAGCATTTT. Its protein product is CATSVGGARIGNQPQHF. The chain joins TRBV27 to TRBJ1-5; a weak D match, TRBD1 (6 bases). Germline values: CDR1 MNHEY, CDR2 SMNVEV (reference sequence). CDR3 length equals 17 residues. V was pared by 10 bases and J by 2 bases, with 24 bases between.

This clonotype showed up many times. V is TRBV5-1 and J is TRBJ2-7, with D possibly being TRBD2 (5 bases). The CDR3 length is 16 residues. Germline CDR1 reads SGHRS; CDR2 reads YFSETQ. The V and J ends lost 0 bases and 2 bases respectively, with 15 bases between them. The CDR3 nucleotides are TGCGCCAGCAGCTTGGCCCAGCAGGAGGTCCCCTACGAGCAGTACTTC. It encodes CASSLAQQEVPYEQYF.

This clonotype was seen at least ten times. The CDR3 spells CASSLSGAGNQPQHF. The CDR3 bases are TGTGCCAGCAGTTTATCTGGGGCCGGCAATCAGCCCCAGCATTTT. The chain is built from TRBV27 and TRBJ1-5; tentatively, D is TRBD1 (5 bases). The V gene lost 0 bases and the J gene lost 2 bases, with 8 bases spanning the gap. The CDR3 has 15 amino acids. Germline CDR1 MNHEY, CDR2 SMNVEV (reference sequence).

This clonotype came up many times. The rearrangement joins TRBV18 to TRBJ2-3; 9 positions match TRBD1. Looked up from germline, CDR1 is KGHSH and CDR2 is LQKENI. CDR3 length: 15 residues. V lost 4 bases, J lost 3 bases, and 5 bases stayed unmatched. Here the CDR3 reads CASSRPGQGTDTQYF. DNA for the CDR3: TGTGCCAGCTCACGACCGGGACAGGGAACAGATACGCAGTATTTT.

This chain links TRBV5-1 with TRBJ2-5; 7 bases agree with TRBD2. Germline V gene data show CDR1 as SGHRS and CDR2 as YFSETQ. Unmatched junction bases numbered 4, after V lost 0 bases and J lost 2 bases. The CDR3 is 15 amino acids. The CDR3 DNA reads TGCGCCAGCAGCTTGGGTTCGGGACTACAAGAGACCCAGTACTTC. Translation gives CASSLGSGLQETQYF.

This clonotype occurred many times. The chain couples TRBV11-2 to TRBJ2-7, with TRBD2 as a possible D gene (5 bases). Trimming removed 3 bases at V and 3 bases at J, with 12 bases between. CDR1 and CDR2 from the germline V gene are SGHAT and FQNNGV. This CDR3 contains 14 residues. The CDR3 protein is CASSFGGSFYEQYF. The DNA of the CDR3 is TGTGCCAGCAGCTTTGGTGGGAGCTTCTACGAGCAGTACTTC.

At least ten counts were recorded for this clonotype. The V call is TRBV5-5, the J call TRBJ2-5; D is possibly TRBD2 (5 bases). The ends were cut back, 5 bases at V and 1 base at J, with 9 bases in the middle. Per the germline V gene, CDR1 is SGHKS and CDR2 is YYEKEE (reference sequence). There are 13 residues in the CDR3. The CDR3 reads CASRPGIQETQYF. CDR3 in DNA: TGTGCCAGCAGGCCCGGGATCCAAGAGACCCAGTACTTC.

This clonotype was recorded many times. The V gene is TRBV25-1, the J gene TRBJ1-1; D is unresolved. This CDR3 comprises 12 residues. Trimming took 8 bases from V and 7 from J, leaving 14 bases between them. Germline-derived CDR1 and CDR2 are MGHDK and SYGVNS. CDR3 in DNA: TGTGCCAGCCCTCCGGCACAGAATGAAGCTTTCTTT. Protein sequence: CASPPAQNEAFF.

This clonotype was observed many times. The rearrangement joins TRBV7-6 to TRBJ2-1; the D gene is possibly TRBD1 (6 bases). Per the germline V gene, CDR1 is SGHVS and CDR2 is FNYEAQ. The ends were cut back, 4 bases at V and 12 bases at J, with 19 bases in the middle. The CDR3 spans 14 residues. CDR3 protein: CASSSRTDFSGQFF. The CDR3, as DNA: TGTGCCAGCAGCTCCCGGACAGATTTTTCGGGGCAGTTCTTC.

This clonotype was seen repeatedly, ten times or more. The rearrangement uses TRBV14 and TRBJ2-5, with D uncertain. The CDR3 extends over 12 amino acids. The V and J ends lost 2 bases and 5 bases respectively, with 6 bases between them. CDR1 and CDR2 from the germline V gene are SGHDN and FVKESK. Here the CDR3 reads CASSQSRETQYF. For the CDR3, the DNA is TGTGCCAGCAGCCAATCTCGCGAGACCCAGTACTTC.

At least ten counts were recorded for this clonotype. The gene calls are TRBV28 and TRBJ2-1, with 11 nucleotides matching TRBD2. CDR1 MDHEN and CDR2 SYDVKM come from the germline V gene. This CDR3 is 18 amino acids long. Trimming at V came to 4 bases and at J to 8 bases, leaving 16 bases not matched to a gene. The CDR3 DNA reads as TGTGCCAGCAGTTCGCCCGTGATAGCGGGGGGGGATCGGGATGAGCAGTTCTTC. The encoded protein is CASSSPVIAGGDRDEQFF.

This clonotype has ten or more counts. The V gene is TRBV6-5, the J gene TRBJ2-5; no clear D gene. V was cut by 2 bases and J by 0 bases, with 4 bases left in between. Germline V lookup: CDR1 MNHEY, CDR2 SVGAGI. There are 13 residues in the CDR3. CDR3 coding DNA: TGTGCCAGCAGTTACACCAACCAAGAGACCCAGTACTTC. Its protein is CASSYTNQETQYF.

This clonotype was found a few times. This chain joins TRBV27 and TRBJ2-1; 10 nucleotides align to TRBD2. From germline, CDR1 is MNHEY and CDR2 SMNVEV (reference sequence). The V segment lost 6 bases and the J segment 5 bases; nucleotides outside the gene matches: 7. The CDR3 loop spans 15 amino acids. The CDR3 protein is CASRSEREGHNEQFF. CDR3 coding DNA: TGTGCCAGCAGGTCCGAGCGGGAGGGTCACAATGAGCAGTTCTTC.